One and the same sample provided the 8 T cell receptor beta chains below, sequenced in a study of human T cells and chemical hapten exposure (TCRdb year 2021). Libraries were prepared through RACE. Reads for this sample came from a NextSeq 500. TCRdb cleaned the public reads at Q25 with fastp, built clones with MiXCR and kept in-frame beta chains. Rows are combined by CDR3 protein, so each entry shows the most common genes and DNA. In all, the sample holds roughly 120,000 distinct CDR3 sequences, and approximately 15% of those were seen once. Together, the top ten hold roughly 0.92% of the sample. The sample's time point label, in plain terms: patch test 1, 2 weeks after DPC sensitization. This specimen's treatment or condition label, per the study, means: therapeutic diphenylcyclopropenone sensitization with weekly scalp DPC. This specimen was whole blood, taken in connection with sensitization to the hapten diphenylcyclopropenone (DPC). The receptors originated from a man younger than 30 with alopecia areata. Some clones in this sample may be carry-over from other donors' samples.

This clonotype was seen a single time. The junction and the germline gene differ at one end; a read error may be behind it. The V gene is TRBV7-3, the J gene TRBJ1-6; D is undetermined. CDR1 and CDR2 (germline): SGHTA, FQGTGA. The CDR3 has 22 amino acids. CDR3: CASSLWEGRRSDLSSYNSALHF. The CDR3 bases are TGTGCCAGCAGCTTATGGGAGGGCCGCAGGAGCGACCTCAGCTCCTATAATTCAGCCCTCCACTTT.

The chain has TRBV7-9 and TRBJ2-7; 11 bases map to TRBD2. After removal of 4 bases from V and 6 bases from J, the junction contained 5 bases not matched to a gene. The CDR3 covers 14 residues. Looked up from germline, CDR1 is SEHNR and CDR2 is FQNEAQ (reference sequence). As DNA, the CDR3 is TGTGCCAGCAGCTCGACTAGCGGGGCGGGCGAGCAGTACTTC. Translated, it gives CASSSTSGAGEQYF.

This clonotype was recorded many times. CDR3 region: CASSSPDRGPSGELFF. CDR3 sequence (DNA): TGTGCCAGCAGCTCACCGGACAGGGGGCCGTCCGGGGAGCTGTTTTTT. V usage is TRBV7-3 and J usage is TRBJ2-2; TRBD1 matches 11 bases. The CDR3 covers 16 residues. Germline-derived CDR1 and CDR2 are SGHTA and FQGTGA. J lost 6 bases, V lost 4 bases, and 7 bases had no gene match.

This clonotype appeared many times. This chain's CDR3 is CASSPRDGQPQHF. The CDR3 coding sequence is TGTGCCAGCTCACCTCGGGACGGTCAGCCCCAGCATTTT. The chain combines TRBV18 with TRBJ1-5; D is perhaps TRBD1 (5 bases). The CDR3 consists of 13 residues. Germline V gene sequence: CDR1 KGHSH, CDR2 LQKENI. V shed 3 bases and J shed 6 bases, with 9 bases lying between them.

The chain employs TRBV7-8 and TRBJ1-4; D uncertain. The length of the CDR3 is 14 residues. Germline-derived CDR1 and CDR2 are SGHVS and FQNEAQ. Trimming took off 5 bases at V and 1 base at J, with 8 bases between the two ends. The CDR3 DNA follows: TGTGCCAGCAGCCTACTTCTAACTAATGAAAAACTGTTTTTT. Translating it yields CASSLLLTNEKLFF.

The sample holds a few counts of this clonotype. CDR3 DNA sequence: TGTGCCAGCAGTTTACTACACAACACTGAAGCTTTCTTT. This encodes CASSLLHNTEAFF. The genes are TRBV12-3 or TRBV12-4 and TRBJ1-1; D is unresolved. Trimming stripped 2 bases from V and 2 bases from J, with 6 bases between. The CDR3 covers 13 residues.

This clonotype was seen only a few times. This chain uses TRBV6-5 with TRBJ1-2, with TRBD1 matching over 7 bases. Germline V gene sequence: CDR1 MNHEY, CDR2 SVGAGI. The CDR3 is 14 residues long. The V segment lost 5 bases and the J segment 6 bases; nucleotides outside the gene matches: 9. CDR3 nucleotide sequence: TGTGCCAGCAGTCAGGACAGGTATCTTGATGGCTACACCTTC. It yields the protein CASSQDRYLDGYTF.

This chain joins TRBV4-3 and TRBJ1-1; 7 bases agree with TRBD1. CDR1 is LGHNA, CDR2 YSLEER, per germline. Trimming at V came to 3 bases and at J to 5 bases, leaving 6 bases not matched to a gene. This CDR3 region has 14 residues. In nucleotides, the CDR3 is TGCGCCAGCAGCCATTTCAGGGGGAGGACTGAAGCTTTCTTT. Translation gives CASSHFRGRTEAFF.